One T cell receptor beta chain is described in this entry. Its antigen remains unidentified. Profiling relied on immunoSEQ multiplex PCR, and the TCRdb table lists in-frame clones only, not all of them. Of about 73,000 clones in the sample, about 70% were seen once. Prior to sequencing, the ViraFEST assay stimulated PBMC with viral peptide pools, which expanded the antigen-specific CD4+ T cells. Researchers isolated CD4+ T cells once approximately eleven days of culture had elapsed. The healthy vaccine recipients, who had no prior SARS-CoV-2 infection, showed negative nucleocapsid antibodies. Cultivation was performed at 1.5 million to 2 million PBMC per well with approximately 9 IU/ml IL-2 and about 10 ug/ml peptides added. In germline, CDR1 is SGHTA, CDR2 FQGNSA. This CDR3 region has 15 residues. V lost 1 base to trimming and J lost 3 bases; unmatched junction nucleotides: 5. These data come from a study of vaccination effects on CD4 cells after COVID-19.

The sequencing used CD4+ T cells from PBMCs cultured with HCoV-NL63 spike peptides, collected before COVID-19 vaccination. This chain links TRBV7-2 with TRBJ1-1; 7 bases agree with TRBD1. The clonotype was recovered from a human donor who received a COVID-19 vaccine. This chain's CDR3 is CASSLVQGGDTEAFF. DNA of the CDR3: TGTGCCAGCAGCTTAGTGCAGGGGGGTGACACTGAAGCTTTCTTT.